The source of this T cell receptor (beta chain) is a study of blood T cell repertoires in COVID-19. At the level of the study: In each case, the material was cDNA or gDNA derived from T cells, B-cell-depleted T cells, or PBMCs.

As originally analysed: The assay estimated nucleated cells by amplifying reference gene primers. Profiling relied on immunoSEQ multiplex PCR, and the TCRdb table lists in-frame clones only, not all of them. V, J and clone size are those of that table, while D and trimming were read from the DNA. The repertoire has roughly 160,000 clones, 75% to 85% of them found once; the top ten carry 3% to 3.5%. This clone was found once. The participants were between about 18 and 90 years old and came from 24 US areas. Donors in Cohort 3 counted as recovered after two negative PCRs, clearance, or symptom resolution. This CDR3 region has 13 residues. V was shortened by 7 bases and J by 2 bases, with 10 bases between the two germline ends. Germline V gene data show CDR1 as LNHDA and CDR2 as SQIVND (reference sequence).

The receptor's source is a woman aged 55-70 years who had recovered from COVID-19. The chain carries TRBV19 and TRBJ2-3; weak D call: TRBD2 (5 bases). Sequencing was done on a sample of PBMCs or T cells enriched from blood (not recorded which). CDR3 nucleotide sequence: TGTGCCAGTAAAGAGCGGTCCACAGATACGCAGTATTTT. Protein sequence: CASKERSTDTQYF.